The 9 T cell receptor beta chains reported below all come from one sample, sequenced in a study of T cell clonality in common variable immunodeficiency. The assay was immunoSEQ multiplex PCR, and TCRdb's table has in-frame clones only and misses some. Listed for the sample are fewer than 12,000 clones, none seen a single time. The study, taken as a whole, reports: Reportedly, TCR beta sequences from common variable immunodeficiency showed fewer deletions and N-nucleotide insertions.

These receptors have no known antigen. Sequencing used peripheral blood mononuclear cells. The source of these receptors is a human donor with common variable immunodeficiency.

On this clone: The read terminates 3 residues before the CDR3 end, so the remaining end is supplied by the germline J gene. The chain carries TRBV7-8 and TRBJ2-1, with 9 bases identical to TRBD1. This CDR3 comprises 17 residues. Trimming removed 2 bases from V and 7 bases from J; junction bases left unmatched: 12. Germline V CDR1 and CDR2: SGHVS, FQNEAQ. This chain's CDR3 is CASSLKRFGQGNNEQFF. The CDR3 DNA, read in part, is TGTGCCAGCAGCTTAAAACGATTTGGACAGGGGAATAATGAG.

A note on this clone: At one boundary the junction diverges from the germline segment, which might be a read error. The read gets to within 3 residues of the CDR3 end, and the germline J gene fills in the rest. The chain couples TRBV7-7 to TRBJ2-2; 10 bases align to TRBD1. CDR3 length: 15 residues. Germline-derived CDR1 and CDR2 are SSHAT and FNYEAQ (reference sequence). The DNA read from the CDR3 is TGTGCTAGCAGCGGGGGACAGGGGTTACACGGGGAG. Translating gives CASSGGQGLHGE. The full-length CDR3 reads as CASSGGQGLHGELFF.

Only a few counts were recorded for this clone. The CDR3 is cut off 3 residues early in the read; its end comes from the germline J gene. V and J are TRBV18 and TRBJ1-4; the D gene is possibly TRBD1 (6 bases). CDR3 length: 13 residues. V was shortened by 5 bases and J by 5 bases, with 9 bases between the two germline ends. In germline, CDR1 is KGHSH, CDR2 LQKENI. The CDR3: CASSTGQNEKLFF. CDR3 DNA, as far as it was read: TGTGCCAGCTCAACAGGACAGAATGAAAAA. Using reference TRBV18 and TRBJ1-4 for the parts outside the CDR3, the full variable domain is NAGVMQNPRHLVRRRGQEARLRCSPMKGHSHVYWYRQLPEEGLKFMVYLQKENIIDESGMPKERFSAEFPKEGPSILRIQQVVRGDSAAYFCASSTGQNEKLFFGSGTQLSVL.

This clone was observed a few times. The DNA ends 3 residues before the CDR3 does, and the rest of the CDR3 is filled in from the germline J gene. This chain links TRBV18 with TRBJ2-7, with TRBD2 matching over 10 bases. From germline, CDR1 is KGHSH and CDR2 LQKENI. The CDR3 contains 16 residues. J gave up 1 base and V 6 bases, and 9 bases lay outside the gene matches. CDR3 loop: CASSPQGLALSYEQYF. The part of the CDR3 DNA that was read is TGTGCCAGCTCGCCCCAGGGACTAGCGCTATCCTACGAG. Variable domain in full (rest from reference TRBV18 and TRBJ2-7): NAGVMQNPRHLVRRRGQEARLRCSPMKGHSHVYWYRQLPEEGLKFMVYLQKENIIDESGMPKERFSAEFPKEGPSILRIQQVVRGDSAAYFCASSPQGLALSYEQYFGPGTRLTVT.

This clone was observed a handful of times. The read is 3 residues too short to cover the CDR3 end, so that end is filled in from the germline J gene. The rearrangement joins TRBV7-9 to TRBJ1-2; TRBD1 agrees at 8 bases. Looked up from germline, CDR1 is SEHNR and CDR2 is FQNEAQ (reference sequence). This CDR3 comprises 13 residues. J was trimmed by 4 bases and V by 3 bases; bases with no gene match: 1. The part of the CDR3 DNA that was read is TGTGCCAGCAGCTTGGGGACAGGCTATGGC. Its protein is CASSLGTGYG. Given in full, the CDR3 is CASSLGTGYGYTF.

The table lists this clone with a few counts. The sequenced fragment ends 3 residues before the CDR3 boundary, so the rest is inferred from the germline J gene. The chain has TRBV7-9 and TRBJ1-2; possible D gene TRBD1, 5 bases. V lost 1 base to trimming and J lost 3 bases, with 12 bases between them. The CDR3 extends over 15 amino acids. CDR1 is SEHNR and CDR2 is FQNEAQ in the germline V gene (reference sequence). CDR3 region: CASSLEHGADYGYTF. The CDR3 bases that were read are TGTGCCAGCAGCTTAGAACATGGGGCAGACTATGGC.

This clone was seen a few times. The CDR3 is cut off 3 residues early in the read; its end comes from the germline J gene. The V and J genes are TRBV20-1 and TRBJ2-1; 7 bases are a match to TRBD2. The CDR3 sequence is 19 residues long. Germline CDR1 is DFQATT and CDR2 is SNEGSKA (reference sequence). The ends lost 6 bases at V and 2 bases at J; junction bases unmatched: 22. The sequenced CDR3 bases are TGCAGTGCCAGGAGAGACCCGGGAGGACTCCGAGGCACCTACAATGAG. It is translated as CSARRDPGGLRGTYNE. The whole CDR3 is CSARRDPGGLRGTYNEQFF.

This clone turned up a few times. The DNA ends 3 residues before the CDR3 does, and the rest of the CDR3 is filled in from the germline J gene. The rearrangement links TRBV5-6 to TRBJ2-5, with a weak D call TRBD2 (6 bases). CDR1 SGHDT and CDR2 YYEEEE come from the germline V gene. Trimming left V 1 base short and J 4 bases short, with 11 bases between. The CDR3 covers 14 residues. The CDR3 DNA, read in part, is TGTGCCAGCAGCTTGACTAGCTCGGGAGAGACC. Protein product: CASSLTSSGET. The entire CDR3 reads CASSLTSSGETQYF.

Concerning this clone itself: The CDR3 end is not reached by the read, which stops 3 residues before it; the germline J gene fills it in. The rearrangement links TRBV18 to TRBJ2-7; 7 bases are a match to TRBD2. The ends lost 2 bases at V and 5 bases at J; junction bases unmatched: 6. Germline V lookup: CDR1 KGHSH, CDR2 LQKENI. The CDR3 loop spans 14 amino acids. The DNA read from the CDR3 is TGTGCCAGCTCACCAATCTTGACTAGCAACGAG. This codes for CASSPILTSNE. The CDR3 in full is CASSPILTSNEQYF.